This T cell receptor beta chain was sequenced for a study of cytotoxic CD8 clonotypes in ibrutinib-treated CLL. Study outcomes and limitations: Clonality increased at ibrutinib response, then returned toward baseline at progression. Sustained-remission and progressing patients had unequal sampling times.

Assay: immunoSEQ multiplex PCR; the TCRdb copy retains only in-frame clones and omits some. Among approximately 84,000 clones, just over 85% were seen once, and the ten largest hold about 5.6%. The CDR3 runs to 11 residues. Germline V CDR1 and CDR2: LNHDA, SQIVND (reference sequence). Between the trimmed V and J ends, which lost 8 bases and 0 bases, there was a span of 5 bases. Concerning this clone itself: Its target is not known.

The TCR originated in a human donor with chronic lymphocytic leukemia. The chain combines TRBV19 with TRBJ2-7; D unclear. Sample: PBMCs, taken before ibrutinib treatment. The CDR3 region has the DNA TGTGCCAGTGGGTACTCCTACGAGCAGTACTTC. Translated: CASGYSYEQYF.